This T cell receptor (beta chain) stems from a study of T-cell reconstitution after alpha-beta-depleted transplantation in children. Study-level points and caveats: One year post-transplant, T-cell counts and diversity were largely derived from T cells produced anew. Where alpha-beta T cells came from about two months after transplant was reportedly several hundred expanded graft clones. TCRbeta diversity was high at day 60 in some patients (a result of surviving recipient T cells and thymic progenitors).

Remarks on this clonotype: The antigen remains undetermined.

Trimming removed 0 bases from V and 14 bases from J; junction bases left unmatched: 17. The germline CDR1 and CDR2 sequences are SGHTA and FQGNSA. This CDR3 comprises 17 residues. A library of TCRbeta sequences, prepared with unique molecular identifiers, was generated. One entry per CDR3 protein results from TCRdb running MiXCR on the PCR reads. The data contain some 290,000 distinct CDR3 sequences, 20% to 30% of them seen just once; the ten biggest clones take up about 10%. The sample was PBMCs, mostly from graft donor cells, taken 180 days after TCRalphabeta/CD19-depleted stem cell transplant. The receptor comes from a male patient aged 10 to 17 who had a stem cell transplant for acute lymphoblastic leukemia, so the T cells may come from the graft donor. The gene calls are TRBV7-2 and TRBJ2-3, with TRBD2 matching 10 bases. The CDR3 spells CASSLAAGTSERRTRYF. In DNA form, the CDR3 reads TGTGCCAGCAGCTTAGCCGCCGGGACTAGCGAACGACGTACGAGGTATTTT.